This record covers a single TCR beta chain. The data were taken from a study of blood T cell repertoires in COVID-19. The wider study: Researchers got acute and convalescent COVID-19 samples from the United States, Italy and Spain. In each case, the material was cDNA or gDNA derived from T cells, B-cell-depleted T cells, or PBMCs.

Germline V lookup: CDR1 SEHNR, CDR2 FQNEAQ (reference sequence). The V end lost 4 bases, the J end lost 3 bases, and 18 bases lay between the germline ends. The CDR3 totals 16 residues. Original data processing: How many nucleated cells were present was estimated from reference gene primer amplification. Some clones are missing from TCRdb's copy, which holds only in-frame ones; the method was immunoSEQ multiplex PCR. For V, J and clone size, that table is used; D and trimming come from the DNA. The table includes about 300,000 clones, approximately 86% detected once. Sequenced sample: peripheral blood. This receptor was taken from a man aged 70 or older with acute or convalescent COVID-19. The V gene is TRBV7-9, the J gene TRBJ1-2; a possible D gene is TRBD1 (5 bases). CDR3 sequence (DNA): TGTGCCAGCAGCTCCTATGACCAGGGTCTGGACTATGGCTACACCTTC. Residues: CASSSYDQGLDYGYTF.